These 8 T cell receptor beta chains were all obtained from the same sample, sequenced in a study of cytomegalovirus exposure and HLA in healthy donors. The study ran its PCR with 60 Vbeta and 13 Jbeta primers. TCRdb's copy holds only in-frame clones and misses some; the assay was immunoSEQ multiplex PCR. The sample holds under 150,000 clones, roughly 78% seen once. The sequenced sample was PBMCs. These receptors all stem from a man in his thirties or forties in good health and CMV-seronegative.

V usage is TRBV27 and J usage is TRBJ2-7, with D possibly being TRBD2 (6 bases). Germline CDR1 reads MNHEY; CDR2 reads SMNVEV (reference sequence). The CDR3 runs 14 residues. Between the trimmed V and J ends, which lost 5 bases and 3 bases, there was a span of 14 bases. The CDR3 loop is CASSTDGSVYEQYF. Here the CDR3 DNA reads TGTGCCAGCAGTACCGACGGGAGCGTCTACGAGCAGTACTTC.

The chain carries TRBV21-1 and TRBJ1-1. TRBV21-1 is listed as a pseudogene. CDR3 length equals 15 residues. The CDR3 DNA reads as TGTGCCAGCAGTATCGGGGGGGCTGCGGACACTGAAGCTTTCTTT. It translates to CASSIGGAADTEAFF.

V gene TRBV5-4 combines with J gene TRBJ1-1; 9 bases fit TRBD1. Germline trimming cut 6 bases from V and 7 bases from J; bases unmatched to any gene: 10. CDR3 length: 14 residues. Germline values: CDR1 SGHNT, CDR2 YYREEE (reference sequence). CDR3 amino acids: CASTYTGQGREAFF. The CDR3 DNA follows: TGTGCCAGCACCTACACGGGACAGGGCCGTGAAGCTTTCTTT.

This sequence joins TRBV7-8 and TRBJ2-7, with TRBD1 matching over 9 bases. V shed 3 bases and J 3 bases; nucleotides not matched to a gene: 6. The germline gives CDR1 SGHVS, CDR2 FQNEAQ. The CDR3 consists of 15 residues. CDR3 in amino acids: CASSFPRDRDYEQYF. Here the CDR3 DNA reads TGTGCCAGCAGCTTTCCCCGGGACAGGGACTACGAGCAGTACTTC.

This chain joins TRBV9 and TRBJ2-7; D not certain. V was clipped by 0 bases and J by 5 bases, with 9 bases between them. Per the germline V gene, CDR1 is SGDLS and CDR2 is YYNGEE. This CDR3 has 13 amino acids. Here the CDR3 reads CASSVDHLDEQYF. The CDR3 DNA follows: TGTGCCAGCAGCGTAGACCACCTAGACGAGCAGTACTTC. Full variable domain (rest looked up from reference TRBV9 and TRBJ2-7): DSGVTQTPKHLITATGQRVTLRCSPRSGDLSVYWYQQSLDQGLQFLIQYYNGEERAKGNILERFSAQQFPDLHSELNLSSLELGDSALYFCASSVDHLDEQYFGPGTRLTVT.

This chain links TRBV11-3 with TRBJ2-1, with 11 nucleotides matching TRBD2. This CDR3 has 15 amino acids. V shed 6 bases, J shed 5 bases, and the junction held 6 bases outside the gene matches. In germline, CDR1 is SGHNT, CDR2 YENEEA. The CDR3 is CASSTRLAGHNEQFF. The CDR3 region has the DNA TGTGCCAGCAGTACGCGACTAGCGGGGCACAATGAGCAGTTCTTC.

The V gene is TRBV5-4, the J gene TRBJ2-5, with TRBD2 as a possible D gene (6 bases). With the DNA end fitting TRBJ2-7 better, the J assignment may be wrong. CDR3 length equals 14 residues. Germline V gene sequence: CDR1 SGHNT, CDR2 YYREEE (reference sequence). The CDR3 reads CASSSGLWIAEQYF. CDR3 nucleotides: TGTGCCAGCAGCTCGGGACTCTGGATTGCCGAGCAGTACTTC.

The chain combines TRBV10-2 with TRBJ2-5; 9 nucleotides agree with TRBD2. The closer fit of TRBJ2-7 to the DNA end suggests the J call may be wrong. The V gene's germline CDR1 is WSHSY and CDR2 SAAADI. CDR3 length: 14 residues. The chain's CDR3 is CASIRLAGSYEQYF. Written as DNA, the CDR3 is TGCGCCAGCATCCGGCTAGCGGGGTCCTACGAGCAGTACTTC.